Presented here are 17 T cell receptor beta chains from one specimen sequenced in a study of blood T cell repertoires in COVID-19. Libraries were prepared by immunoSEQ multiplex PCR; TCRdb keeps only in-frame clonotypes and omits some of them. The sample contains about 190,000 clones, 80% to 85% of which appear only once. Sequencing was done on a sample of peripheral blood. These receptors all come from a middle-aged woman with acute or convalescent COVID-19.

This chain links TRBV7-9 with TRBJ2-7, with D perhaps TRBD2 (5 bases). V was shortened by 3 bases and J by 2 bases, with 11 bases between the two germline ends. CDR3 length equals 14 residues. From germline, CDR1 is SEHNR and CDR2 FQNEAQ (reference sequence). The CDR3 protein is CASSLAGVAYEQYF. The CDR3, as DNA: TGTGCCAGCAGCTTGGCCGGGGTGGCCTACGAGCAGTACTTC.

The V call is TRBV12-3 or TRBV12-4, the J call TRBJ2-1, with TRBD1 matching over 7 bases. With V trimmed by 1 base and J by 9 bases, 3 bases remained unmatched. This CDR3 is built from 13 residues. The CDR3 bases are TGTGCCAGCAGTTTAGACAGGGGTCGTGAGCAGTTCTTC. Encoded protein: CASSLDRGREQFF.

V gene TRBV27 combines with J gene TRBJ1-2, with a tentative D call TRBD1 (5 bases). Trimming removed 2 bases at V and 4 bases at J, with 23 bases between. From germline, CDR1 is MNHEY and CDR2 SMNVEV (reference sequence). This CDR3 is built from 18 residues. The CDR3 region is CASSLLTALSRGSYGYTF. In nucleotides, the CDR3 is TGTGCCAGCAGTTTACTGACAGCACTTTCTAGGGGATCCTATGGCTACACCTTC.

The chain carries TRBV5-1 and TRBJ1-1; a weak D match, TRBD1 (6 bases). The germline CDR1 and CDR2 sequences are SGHRS and YFSETQ. Trimming cost V 2 bases and J 1 base, with 15 bases left between them. This CDR3 contains 16 residues. CDR3 sequence (DNA): TGCGCCAGCAGCTTCCTTTCAGGGGCGACGAACACTGAAGCTTTCTTT. It encodes CASSFLSGATNTEAFF.

This chain connects TRBV11-1 to TRBJ2-3, with 7 bases fitting TRBD2. The CDR3 is 16 amino acids. In germline, CDR1 is SGHAT, CDR2 FQDESV (reference sequence). Trimming at V came to 0 bases and at J to 4 bases, leaving 7 bases not matched to a gene. CDR3 DNA: TGTGCCAGCAGCTTAGCGGGAGGGCCGGTGTCAGATACGCAGTATTTT. It yields the protein CASSLAGGPVSDTQYF.

The V gene is TRBV12-5, the J gene TRBJ2-1; 16 bases agree with TRBD2. Trimming removed 1 base from V and 12 bases from J; junction bases left unmatched: 9. The CDR3 contains 17 residues. Germline V lookup: CDR1 LGHNT, CDR2 FRNRAP. This CDR3 is CASGLESGLAGGRGQFF. DNA of the CDR3: TGTGCTAGTGGTTTGGAATCGGGACTAGCGGGAGGGCGGGGGCAGTTCTTC.

The chain employs TRBV30 and TRBJ2-5; tentative D call: TRBD2 (7 bases). V lost 0 bases to trimming and J lost 3 bases, with 17 bases between them. The CDR3 extends over 16 amino acids. CDR1 and CDR2 from the germline V gene are GTSNPN and SVGIG (reference sequence). The CDR3 loop is CAWSVGGAAKKETQYF. The CDR3 nucleotides read TGTGCCTGGAGTGTAGGGGGGGCGGCGAAAAAAGAGACCCAGTACTTC.

The V gene is TRBV4-2, the J gene TRBJ2-7, with 8 bases lining up with TRBD2. V lost 3 bases to trimming and J lost 0 bases; unmatched junction nucleotides: 4. Germline V gives CDR1 LGHNA, CDR2 YNFKEQ. The CDR3 consists of 15 residues. This CDR3 is CASSQSSGNSYEQYF. In DNA form, the CDR3 reads TGTGCCAGCAGCCAGAGTAGCGGGAACTCCTACGAGCAGTACTTC.

This clone was seen at least ten times. The chain employs TRBV7-2 and TRBJ1-2; the D is unclear. V lost 8 bases and J lost 2, with 6 bases in between. CDR3 length equals 11 residues. Germline assignment: CDR1 SGHTA and CDR2 FQGNSA. Here the CDR3 reads CASQANYGYTF. In DNA, the CDR3 is TGTGCCAGCCAGGCGAACTATGGCTACACCTTC.

This chain links TRBV7-2 with TRBJ2-7, with a possible D match to TRBD2 (5 bases). The CDR3 sequence is 14 residues long. The germline V and J ends were trimmed by 5 bases and 2 bases, with 13 bases remaining between them. Germline loops: CDR1 SGHTA, CDR2 FQGNSA. The DNA of the CDR3 is TGTGCCAGCAGCCCATCTGAGGGCCCCTACGAGCAGTACTTC. Encoded protein: CASSPSEGPYEQYF.

This sequence joins TRBV18 and TRBJ2-1; tentatively, D is TRBD2 (5 bases). The germline gives CDR1 KGHSH, CDR2 LQKENI. This CDR3 spans 15 amino acids. V shed 0 bases and J shed 2 bases, with 8 bases lying between them. CDR3 in amino acids: CASSPPSRAYNEQFF. CDR3 coding DNA: TGTGCCAGCTCACCACCGTCGCGGGCCTACAATGAGCAGTTCTTC.

V usage is TRBV18 and J usage is TRBJ1-6; 8 nucleotides align to TRBD1. The V segment lost 3 bases and the J segment 9 bases; nucleotides outside the gene matches: 7. The CDR3 extends over 15 amino acids. Germline V gene data show CDR1 as KGHSH and CDR2 as LQKENI. The CDR3 spells CASSPGQGVSSPLHF. CDR3 nucleotide sequence: TGTGCCAGCTCACCCGGACAGGGTGTGAGTTCACCCCTCCACTTT.

The J gene is TRBJ2-2, the V gene TRBV7-3; D remains unclear. Trimming took 5 bases from V and 4 from J, leaving 11 bases between them. This CDR3 contains 14 residues. From germline, CDR1 is SGHTA and CDR2 FQGTGA. CDR3 in DNA: TGTGCCAGCAGCCCCCCCGTTGTCACCGGGGAGCTGTTTTTT. Amino acid sequence: CASSPPVVTGELFF.

The chain is built from TRBV5-6 and TRBJ2-7, with TRBD1 matching 8 bases. The V gene's germline CDR1 is SGHDT and CDR2 YYEEEE. This CDR3 region has 15 residues. V lost 2 bases, J lost 4 bases, and 8 bases stayed unmatched. CDR3 coding DNA: TGTGCCAGCAGCTTCCGGGACAGGCCTTCATACGAGCAGTACTTC. Its translation is CASSFRDRPSYEQYF.

The V gene is TRBV6-6, the J gene TRBJ1-5; the match to TRBD1 covers 7 bases. Germline V CDR1 and CDR2: MNHNY, SVGAGI (reference sequence). J gave up 11 bases and V 0 bases, and 4 bases lay outside the gene matches. The CDR3 is made up of 13 amino acids. The CDR3 DNA is TGTGCCAGCAGTTACTCGGAGGGGGCGACCCAGCATTTT. Protein: CASSYSEGATQHF.

The rearrangement joins TRBV30 to TRBJ2-1, with 7 nucleotides matching TRBD1. This CDR3 contains 13 residues. V was pared by 5 bases and J by 4 bases, with 5 bases of the junction left unmatched. Germline-derived CDR1 and CDR2 are GTSNPN and SVGIG (reference sequence). CDR3 loop: CAWEGATYNEQFF. Written as DNA, the CDR3 is TGTGCCTGGGAGGGGGCAACATACAATGAGCAGTTCTTC. The variable domain in full, with the rest retrieved from reference TRBV30 and TRBJ2-1, is SQTIHQWPATLVQPVGSPLSLECTVEGTSNPNLYWYRQAAGRGLQLLFYSVGIGQISSEVPQNLSASRPQDRQFILSSKKLLLSDSGFYLCAWEGATYNEQFFGPGTRLTVL.

The V gene is TRBV5-4, the J gene TRBJ1-4, with 7 bases matching TRBD1. CDR1 SGHNT and CDR2 YYREEE come from the germline V gene (reference sequence). CDR3 size: 14 residues. The V gene end was trimmed by 4 bases and the J gene end by 2 bases; junction bases not matched to a gene: 2. The CDR3 loop reads CASSPGQTNEKLFF. In DNA form, the CDR3 reads TGTGCCAGCAGCCCGGGACAGACTAATGAAAAACTGTTTTTT.